Listed here are 26 T cell receptor beta chains from one sample, sequenced in a study of identical twins' blood T cells. Via MiXCR, TCRdb re-called the 5' RACE reads, giving one row per CDR3 protein. In the table there are a few hundred thousand distinct CDR3 sequences, 28% of which are singletons. Sample: PBMCs. Receptors were obtained from a woman between 18 and 50 years old in good health.

This clonotype came up a few times. The chain is built from TRBV20-1 and TRBJ2-7; D may be TRBD1 (6 bases). The CDR3 totals 13 residues. The V gene lost 5 bases and the J gene lost 3 bases, with 14 bases spanning the gap. Germline V lookup: CDR1 DFQATT, CDR2 SNEGSKA (reference sequence). The CDR3 sequence: CSAPSGTSYEQYF. The CDR3 DNA follows: TGCAGTGCTCCCTCCGGGACAAGCTACGAGCAGTACTTC.

The sample holds one count of this clonotype. The V and J genes are TRBV19 and TRBJ1-5; 10 bases agree with TRBD1. This CDR3 region has 17 residues. Germline V gene sequence: CDR1 LNHDA, CDR2 SQIVND (reference sequence). Trimming removed 6 bases from V and 2 bases from J; junction bases left unmatched: 10. Here the CDR3 DNA reads TGTGCCAGTAGCCTCCGGACAGGGGGAATCGGCAATCAGCCCCAGCATTTT. Its protein is CASSLRTGGIGNQPQHF.

This clonotype was recorded a few times. The chain employs TRBV5-5 and TRBJ2-7; no firm D call. CDR1 and CDR2 from the germline V gene are SGHKS and YYEKEE (reference sequence). V dropped 4 bases and J dropped 3 bases, with 17 bases sitting between them. The length of the CDR3 is 15 residues. CDR3 sequence: CASSQSGFLLYEQYF. In nucleotides, the CDR3 is TGTGCCAGCAGCCAGAGTGGGTTTCTCCTCTACGAGCAGTACTTC.

This clonotype was observed a single time. The gene calls are TRBV11-3 and TRBJ1-4; no clear D. Trimming took 2 bases from V and 5 from J, leaving 9 bases between them. The CDR3 runs 14 residues. Germline CDR1 SGHNT, CDR2 YENEEA. The CDR3, as DNA: TGTGCCAGCAGCTTATGCCAGCTGAATGAAAAACTGTTTTTT. Residues: CASSLCQLNEKLFF. The whole variable domain, filled in from reference TRBV11-3 and TRBJ1-4, reads EAGVVQSPRYKIIEKKQPVAFWCNPISGHNTLYWYLQNLGQGPELLIRYENEEAVDDSQLPKDRFSAERLKGVDSTLKIQPAELGDSAVYLCASSLCQLNEKLFFGSGTQLSVL.

There are a few counts of this clonotype. CDR3 nucleotides: TGTGCCAGCAGCTTTGGGACTAGCGGGACGTATGAGCAGTTCTTC. Protein sequence: CASSFGTSGTYEQFF. The rearrangement uses TRBV7-2 and TRBJ2-1; 13 bases line up with TRBD2. Trimming at V came to 3 bases and at J to 8 bases, leaving 4 bases not matched to a gene. From germline, CDR1 is SGHTA and CDR2 FQGNSA. The CDR3 is made up of 15 amino acids. The variable domain in full, completed from reference TRBV7-2 and TRBJ2-1, reads GAGVSQSPSNKVTEKGKDVELRCDPISGHTALYWYRQSLGQGLEFLIYFQGNSAPDKSGLPSDRFSAERTGGSVSTLTIQRTQQEDSAVYLCASSFGTSGTYEQFFGPGTRLTVL.

The chain links TRBV3-1 to TRBJ1-2; D ambiguous. Trimming took off 7 bases at V and 1 base at J, with 10 bases between the two ends. The germline V gene has CDR1 LGHDT and CDR2 YNNKEL (reference sequence). The CDR3 extends over 13 amino acids. CDR3 sequence (DNA): TGTGCCAGCATCCAGGAAGATAACTATGGCTACACCTTC. It is translated as CASIQEDNYGYTF.

Points on this clonotype: The conserved closing phenylalanine or tryptophan is absent in this CDR3, likely reflecting a read error. The chain has TRBV29-1 and TRBJ1-2; no firm D call. CDR1 is SQVTM and CDR2 is ANQGSEA in the germline V gene. V was cut by 6 bases and J by 8 bases, with 13 bases left in between. The CDR3 sequence is 11 residues long. The CDR3 here is CSVARVGGYTL. The CDR3 DNA is TGCAGCGTAGCGAGGGTTGGAGGCTACACCCTC.

This sequence joins TRBV29-1 and TRBJ1-3; no definite D call. From germline, CDR1 is SQVTM and CDR2 ANQGSEA. CDR3 length: 12 residues. V was shortened by 7 bases and J by 0 bases, with 7 bases between the two germline ends. CDR3 amino acids: CSAWDSGNTIYF. The CDR3 DNA follows: TGCAGCGCGTGGGACTCTGGAAACACCATATATTTT.

The chain couples TRBV5-6 to TRBJ2-3; a possible D gene is TRBD2 (6 bases). CDR3 size: 16 residues. Between the trimmed V and J ends, which lost 2 bases and 0 bases, there was a span of 13 bases. Per germline, CDR1 SGHDT and CDR2 YYEEEE. DNA for the CDR3: TGTGCCAGCAGCTTAAGGAGGGCTAGCAGCACAGATACGCAGTATTTT. This gives the protein CASSLRRASSTDTQYF.

The sample holds one count of this clonotype. This sequence joins TRBV9 and TRBJ2-1, with D perhaps matching TRBD1 (5 bases). Germline CDR1 is SGDLS and CDR2 is YYNGEE. Deletions cut 0 bases from V and 6 bases from J, with 13 bases between. CDR3 length equals 15 residues. CDR3 coding DNA: TGTGCCAGCAGCGTAGCTATAACAGGCCGCAATGAGCAGTTCTTC. It is translated as CASSVAITGRNEQFF.

The chain combines TRBV29-1 with TRBJ1-1; D unclear. This CDR3 has 13 amino acids. V was cut by 4 bases and J by 0 bases, with 9 bases left in between. Germline assignment: CDR1 SQVTM and CDR2 ANQGSEA. CDR3 loop: CSVAGSMNTEAFF. CDR3 DNA: TGCAGCGTTGCGGGCAGCATGAACACTGAAGCTTTCTTT.

This clonotype was counted a few times. CDR3 residues: CASSPRQGVSCTF. The CDR3 DNA follows: TGTGCCAGCAGCCCACGACAGGGAGTATCCTGCACCTTC. The chain links TRBV6-6 to TRBJ1-2, with 7 bases matching TRBD1. V was pared by 6 bases and J by 13 bases, with 14 bases of the junction left unmatched. This CDR3 spans 13 amino acids. Germline V gives CDR1 MNHNY, CDR2 SVGAGI (reference sequence).

V and J are TRBV4-3 and TRBJ2-1; D gene unclear. The V end lost 1 base, the J end lost 10 bases, and 11 bases lay between the germline ends. Germline CDR1 is LGHNA and CDR2 is YSLEER. The CDR3 is 13 residues long. CDR3 nucleotide sequence: TGCGCCAGCAGCCAAGTCCCGGACCGCGAGCAGTTCTTC. Encoded protein: CASSQVPDREQFF.

Remarks on this clonotype: At one end, the junction sequence differs from germline, possibly due to a read error. V is TRBV11-2 and J is TRBJ1-5; D call uncertain. Germline CDR1 and CDR2: SGHAT and FQNNGV. The CDR3 runs 17 residues. CDR3 region: CASSQTIISGGNQPLHF. DNA for the CDR3: TGTGCCAGCAGCCAGACTATAATTTCGGGCGGCAATCAGCCCCTGCATTTT.

The chain carries TRBV19 and TRBJ2-1; D is perhaps TRBD2 (5 bases). The length of the CDR3 is 15 residues. Germline-derived CDR1 and CDR2 are LNHDA and SQIVND (reference sequence). V was clipped by 3 bases and J by 1 base, with 10 bases between them. The CDR3 is CASSMWRRSYNEQFF. The CDR3 DNA sequence: TGTGCCAGTAGTATGTGGCGGAGGTCCTACAATGAGCAGTTCTTC.

This clonotype was seen many times. The gene calls are TRBV11-2 and TRBJ2-3, with 13 bases identical to TRBD2. The CDR3 is 15 amino acids. Germline V gene data show CDR1 as SGHAT and CDR2 as FQNNGV. V shed 3 bases, J shed 12 bases, and the junction held 9 bases outside the gene matches. DNA of the CDR3: TGTGCCAGCAGCTTCCCAAGGACTAGCGGGGGTACCCAGTATTTT. Residues: CASSFPRTSGGTQYF.

The chain is built from TRBV14 and TRBJ1-2, with TRBD1 identical over 8 bases. The CDR3 loop spans 15 amino acids. The trim removed 4 bases at V and 4 bases at J, leaving 8 bases unmatched. Germline CDR1 SGHDN, CDR2 FVKESK. The CDR3 nucleotides are TGTGCCAGCAGCCCGATAGGGACAGGCTCCTATGGCTACACCTTC. Protein: CASSPIGTGSYGYTF. Full variable domain (missing parts from reference TRBV14 and TRBJ1-2): EAGVTQFPSHSVIEKGQTVTLRCDPISGHDNLYWYRRVMGKEIKFLLHFVKESKQDESGMPNNRFLAERTGGTYSTLKVQPAELEDSGVYFCASSPIGTGSYGYTFGSGTRLTVV.

With regard to this clonotype: Compared with germline, one end of the junction differs, possibly owing to a read error. This chain links TRBV12-3 or TRBV12-4 with TRBJ1-3, with D perhaps TRBD1 (6 bases). This CDR3 comprises 16 residues. The CDR3 DNA follows: TGTGACAGCTCTACCCAGGGGAGGGGAATTTGGAACACCATATATTTT. Protein: CDSSTQGRGIWNTIYF.

This clonotype was seen more than once but under ten times. The chain carries TRBV6-5 and TRBJ2-2, with D possibly matching TRBD2 (5 bases). This CDR3 contains 13 residues. In germline, CDR1 is MNHEY, CDR2 SVGAGI. The V gene lost 4 bases and the J gene lost 5 bases, with 8 bases spanning the gap. DNA for the CDR3: TGTGCCAGCAGTTCCGGACTTACCGGGGAGCTGTTTTTT. Amino acids: CASSSGLTGELFF.

V gene TRBV5-1 combines with J gene TRBJ1-4; D is unresolved. Germline V gene lookup returns CDR1 SGHRS and CDR2 YFSETQ. Trimming cost V 7 bases and J 4 bases, with 14 bases left between them. The CDR3 consists of 14 residues. The CDR3 region is CASAPETYNEKLFF. As DNA, the CDR3 is TGCGCCAGCGCACCCGAGACATATAATGAAAAACTGTTTTTT.

The chain is built from TRBV11-2 and TRBJ2-3; D is unresolved. CDR3 size: 17 residues. Germline assignment: CDR1 SGHAT and CDR2 FQNNGV. The V gene lost 1 base and the J gene lost 2 bases, with 16 bases spanning the gap. The CDR3 sequence is CASSLVLVPRHTDTQYF. The CDR3 coding sequence is TGTGCCAGCAGCTTAGTCTTAGTTCCCAGACACACAGATACGCAGTATTTT.

In this sample, this clonotype turned up a few times. This chain connects TRBV2 to TRBJ2-5, with D uncertain. In germline, CDR1 is SNHLY, CDR2 FYNNEI. The CDR3 is 11 amino acids. With 7 bases removed from V and 1 base from J, the gap between germline ends came to 4 bases. CDR3 in amino acids: CASTLQETQYF. CDR3 nucleotide sequence: TGTGCCAGCACCCTCCAAGAGACCCAGTACTTC. Full variable domain (missing parts from reference TRBV2 and TRBJ2-5): EPEVTQTPSHQVTQMGQEVILRCVPISNHLYFYWYRQILGQKVEFLVSFYNNEISEKSEIFDDQFSVERPDGSNFTLKIRSTKLEDSAMYFCASTLQETQYFGPGTRLLVL.

This clonotype appeared once. This chain links TRBV12-3 or TRBV12-4 with TRBJ1-2; 7 positions match TRBD1. The CDR3 is made up of 13 amino acids. Trimming at V came to 3 bases and at J to 6 bases, leaving 4 bases not matched to a gene. The CDR3 DNA follows: TGTGCCAGCAGTTTGGGGACAGAGGATGGCTACACCTTC. This codes for CASSLGTEDGYTF.

This clonotype was seen repeatedly, ten times or more. The chain employs TRBV20-1 and TRBJ1-6; 8 positions agree with TRBD1. The CDR3 totals 13 residues. J gave up 10 bases and V 5 bases, and 7 bases lay outside the gene matches. Germline loops: CDR1 DFQATT, CDR2 SNEGSKA (reference sequence). The CDR3 DNA follows: TGCAGTGCTCCCACAGGGGGTTTGTCACCCCTCCACTTT. This gives the protein CSAPTGGLSPLHF.

The chain combines TRBV27 with TRBJ2-7, with 8 bases aligning to TRBD1. The CDR3 totals 13 residues. The ends lost 4 bases at V and 2 bases at J; junction bases unmatched: 1. From germline, CDR1 is MNHEY and CDR2 SMNVEV (reference sequence). The CDR3 DNA reads as TGTGCCAGCAGTTGGGGACAGGCCTACGAGCAGTACTTC. The encoded protein is CASSWGQAYEQYF.

As to this clonotype: Given a much more abundant clone one base away, this may be a read error. The V and J genes are TRBV12-3 or TRBV12-4 and TRBJ1-6, with a possible D match to TRBD1 (6 bases). CDR3 length equals 13 residues. The V end was cut by 7 bases, the J end by 10 bases, with 14 bases between. The CDR3, as DNA: TGTGCCAGCATTTTTCAAGGGGGATCACCCCTCCACTTT. This gives the protein CASIFQGGSPLHF.